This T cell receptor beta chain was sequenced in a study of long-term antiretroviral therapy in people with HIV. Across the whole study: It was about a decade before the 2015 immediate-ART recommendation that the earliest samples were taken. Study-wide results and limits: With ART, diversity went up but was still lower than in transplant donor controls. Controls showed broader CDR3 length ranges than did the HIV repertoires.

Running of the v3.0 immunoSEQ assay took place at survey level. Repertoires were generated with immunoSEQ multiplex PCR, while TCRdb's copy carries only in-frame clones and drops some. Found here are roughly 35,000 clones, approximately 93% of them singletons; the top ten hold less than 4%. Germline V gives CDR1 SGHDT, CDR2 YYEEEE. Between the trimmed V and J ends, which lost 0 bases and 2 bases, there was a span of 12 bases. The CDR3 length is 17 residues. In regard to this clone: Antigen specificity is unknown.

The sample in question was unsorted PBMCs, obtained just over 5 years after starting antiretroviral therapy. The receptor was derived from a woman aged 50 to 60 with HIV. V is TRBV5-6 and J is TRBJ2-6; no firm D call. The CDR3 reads CASSLADTVPGANVLTF. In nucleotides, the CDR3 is TGTGCCAGCAGCTTGGCCGACACCGTCCCTGGGGCCAACGTCCTGACTTTC.